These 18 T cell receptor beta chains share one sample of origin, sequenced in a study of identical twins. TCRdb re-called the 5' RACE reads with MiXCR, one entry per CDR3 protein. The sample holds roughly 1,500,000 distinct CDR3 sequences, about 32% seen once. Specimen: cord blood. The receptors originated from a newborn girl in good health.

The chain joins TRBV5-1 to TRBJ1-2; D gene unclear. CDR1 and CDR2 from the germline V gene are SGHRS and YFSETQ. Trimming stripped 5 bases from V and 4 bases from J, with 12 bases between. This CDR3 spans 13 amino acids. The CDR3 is CASRPEWSYGYTF. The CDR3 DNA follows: TGCGCCAGCAGACCGGAATGGAGCTATGGCTACACCTTC.

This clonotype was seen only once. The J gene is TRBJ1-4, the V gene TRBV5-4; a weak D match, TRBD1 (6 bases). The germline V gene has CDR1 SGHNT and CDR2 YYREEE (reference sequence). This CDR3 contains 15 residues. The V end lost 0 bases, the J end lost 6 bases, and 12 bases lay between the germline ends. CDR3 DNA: TGTGCCAGCAGCTTGGACGGGGGCTCGTATGAAAAACTGTTTTTT. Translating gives CASSLDGGSYEKLFF. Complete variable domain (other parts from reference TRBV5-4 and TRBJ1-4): ETGVTQSPTHLIKTRGQQVTLRCSSQSGHNTVSWYQQALGQGPQFIFQYYREEENGRGNFPPRFSGLQFPNYSSELNVNALELDDSALYLCASSLDGGSYEKLFFGSGTQLSVL.

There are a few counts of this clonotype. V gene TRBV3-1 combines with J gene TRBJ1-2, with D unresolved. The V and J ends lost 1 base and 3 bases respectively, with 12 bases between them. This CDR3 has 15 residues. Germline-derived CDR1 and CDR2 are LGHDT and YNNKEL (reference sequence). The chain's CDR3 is CASSQGRGIHYGYTF. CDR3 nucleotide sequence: TGTGCCAGCAGCCAAGGACGCGGGATCCACTATGGCTACACCTTC.

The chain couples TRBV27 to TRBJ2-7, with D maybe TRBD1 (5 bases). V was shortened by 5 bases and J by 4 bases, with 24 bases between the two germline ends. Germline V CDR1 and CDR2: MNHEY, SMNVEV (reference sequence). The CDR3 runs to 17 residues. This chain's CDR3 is CASSPRWGQWNPYEQYF. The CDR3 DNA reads TGTGCCAGCAGTCCAAGGTGGGGCCAGTGGAACCCTTACGAGCAGTACTTC.

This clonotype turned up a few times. The CDR3 region has the DNA TGTGCCAGCACCCACACTAGAGTCTATGAGCAGTACTTC. Its protein is CASTHTRVYEQYF. V is TRBV12-3 or TRBV12-4 and J is TRBJ2-5; a weak D match, TRBD2 (5 bases). Trimming pared 7 bases from V and 11 bases from J, leaving 20 bases between. The CDR3 is 13 residues long.

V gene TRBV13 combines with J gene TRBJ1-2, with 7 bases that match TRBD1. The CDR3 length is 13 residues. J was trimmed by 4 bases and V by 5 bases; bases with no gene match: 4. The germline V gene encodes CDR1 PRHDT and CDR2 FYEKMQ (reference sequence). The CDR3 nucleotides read TGTGCCAGCAGCAGGGGGCGAACCTATGGCTACACCTTC. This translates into CASSRGRTYGYTF.

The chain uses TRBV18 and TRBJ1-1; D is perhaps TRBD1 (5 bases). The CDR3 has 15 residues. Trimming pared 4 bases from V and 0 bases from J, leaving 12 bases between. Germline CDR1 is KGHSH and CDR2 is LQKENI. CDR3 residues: CASSRGRGVNTEAFF. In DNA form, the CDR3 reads TGTGCCAGCTCACGGGGGAGGGGCGTGAACACTGAAGCTTTCTTT.

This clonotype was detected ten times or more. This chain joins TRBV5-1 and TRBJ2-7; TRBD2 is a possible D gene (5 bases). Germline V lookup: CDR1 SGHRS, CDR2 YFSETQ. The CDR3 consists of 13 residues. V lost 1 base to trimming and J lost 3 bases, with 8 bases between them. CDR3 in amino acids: CASSLTSNYEQYF. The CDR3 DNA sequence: TGCGCCAGCAGCTTGACTAGTAACTACGAGCAGTACTTC. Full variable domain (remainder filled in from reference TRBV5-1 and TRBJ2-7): KAGVTQTPRYLIKTRGQQVTLSCSPISGHRSVSWYQQTPGQGLQFLFEYFSETQRNKGNFPGRFSGRQFSNSRSEMNVSTLELGDSALYLCASSLTSNYEQYFGPGTRLTVT.

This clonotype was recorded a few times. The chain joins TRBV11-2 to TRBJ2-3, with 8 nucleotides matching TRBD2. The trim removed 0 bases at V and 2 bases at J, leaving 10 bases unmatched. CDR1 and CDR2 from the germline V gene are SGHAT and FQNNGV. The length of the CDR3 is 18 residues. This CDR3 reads CASSLDYVGSGATDTQYF. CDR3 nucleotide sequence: TGTGCCAGCAGCTTAGATTATGTGGGTAGCGGGGCCACAGATACGCAGTATTTT.

The CDR3 region has the DNA TGCAGTGCTAGAGGGGGACAGGGAGGATCCACTGAAGCTTTCTTT. Encoded protein: CSARGGQGGSTEAFF. This chain joins TRBV20-1 and TRBJ1-1; 9 bases fit TRBD1. V lost 1 base and J lost 4; bases outside the gene matches: 7. The germline CDR1 and CDR2 sequences are DFQATT and SNEGSKA (reference sequence). This CDR3 has 15 amino acids.

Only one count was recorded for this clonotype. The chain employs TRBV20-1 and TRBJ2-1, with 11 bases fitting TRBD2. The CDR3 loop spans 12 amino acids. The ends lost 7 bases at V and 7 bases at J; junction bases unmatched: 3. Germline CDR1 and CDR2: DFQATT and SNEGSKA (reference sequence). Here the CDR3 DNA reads TGCAGTGGGACTAGCGGGCGTAATGAGCAGTTCTTC. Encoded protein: CSGTSGRNEQFF.

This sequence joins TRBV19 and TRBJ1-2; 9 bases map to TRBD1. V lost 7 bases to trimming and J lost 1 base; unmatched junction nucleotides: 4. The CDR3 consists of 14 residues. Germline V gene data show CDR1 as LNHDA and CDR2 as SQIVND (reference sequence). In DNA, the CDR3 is TGTGCCAGTACTTGGACAGGGGATAACTATGGCTACACCTTC. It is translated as CASTWTGDNYGYTF.

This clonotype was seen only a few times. CDR3 region: CSAAGTPYEQYF. The CDR3 coding sequence is TGCAGTGCCGCCGGGACTCCATACGAGCAGTACTTC. This chain uses TRBV20-1 with TRBJ2-7, with D tentatively TRBD2 (6 bases). The ends were cut back, 6 bases at V and 4 bases at J, with 13 bases in the middle. This CDR3 is built from 12 residues. In germline, CDR1 is DFQATT, CDR2 SNEGSKA (reference sequence).

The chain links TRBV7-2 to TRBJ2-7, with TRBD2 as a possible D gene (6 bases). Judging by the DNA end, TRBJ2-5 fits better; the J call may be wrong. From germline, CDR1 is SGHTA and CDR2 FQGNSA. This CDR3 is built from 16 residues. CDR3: CASSLVSGGVRETQYF. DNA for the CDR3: TGTGCCAGCAGCTTAGTTAGCGGAGGAGTACGAGAGACCCAGTACTTC.

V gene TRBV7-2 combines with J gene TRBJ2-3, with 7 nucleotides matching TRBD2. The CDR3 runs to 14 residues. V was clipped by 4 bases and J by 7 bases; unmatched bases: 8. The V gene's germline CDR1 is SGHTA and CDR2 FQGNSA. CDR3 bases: TGTGCCAGCAGCTCGGGACTAACACCATATACGCAGTATTTT. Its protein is CASSSGLTPYTQYF.

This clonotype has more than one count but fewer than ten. DNA of the CDR3: TGCGCCAGCAGCCTTTCCGGGACAGACAAGTACTTC. It is translated as CASSLSGTDKYF. J is TRBJ2-5 and V is TRBV5-1; the match to TRBD1 covers 7 bases. CDR3 size: 12 residues. Unmatched junction bases numbered 9, after V lost 4 bases and J lost 12 bases. Germline loops: CDR1 SGHRS, CDR2 YFSETQ.

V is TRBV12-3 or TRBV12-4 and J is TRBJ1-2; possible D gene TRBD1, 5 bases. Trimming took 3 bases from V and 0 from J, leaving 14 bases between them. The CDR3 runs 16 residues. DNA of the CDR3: TGTGCCAGCAGTTTTTCCCACAGGCCCTCTAACTATGGCTACACCTTC. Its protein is CASSFSHRPSNYGYTF.

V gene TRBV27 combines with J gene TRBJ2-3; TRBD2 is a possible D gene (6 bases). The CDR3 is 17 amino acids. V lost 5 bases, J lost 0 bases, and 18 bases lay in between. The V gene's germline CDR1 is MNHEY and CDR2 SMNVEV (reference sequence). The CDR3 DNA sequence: TGTGCCAGCAGTCCCCTCAGGGCGGGGCTAAGCACAGATACGCAGTATTTT. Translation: CASSPLRAGLSTDTQYF.